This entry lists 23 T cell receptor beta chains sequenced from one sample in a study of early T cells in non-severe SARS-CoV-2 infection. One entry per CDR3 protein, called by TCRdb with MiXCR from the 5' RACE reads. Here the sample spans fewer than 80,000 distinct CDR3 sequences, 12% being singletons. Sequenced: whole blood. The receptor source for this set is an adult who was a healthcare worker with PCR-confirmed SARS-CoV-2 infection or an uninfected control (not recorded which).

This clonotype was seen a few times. In DNA form, the CDR3 reads TGCAGCGTTGAAGATGGGGTTGGTGGAGCGGGATTATACAATGAGCAGTTCTTC. As protein: CSVEDGVGGAGLYNEQFF. The V call is TRBV29-1, the J call TRBJ2-1; 7 positions agree with TRBD2. Looked up from germline, CDR1 is SQVTM and CDR2 is ANQGSEA. The CDR3 loop spans 18 amino acids. V lost 0 bases to trimming and J lost 4 bases; unmatched junction nucleotides: 15.

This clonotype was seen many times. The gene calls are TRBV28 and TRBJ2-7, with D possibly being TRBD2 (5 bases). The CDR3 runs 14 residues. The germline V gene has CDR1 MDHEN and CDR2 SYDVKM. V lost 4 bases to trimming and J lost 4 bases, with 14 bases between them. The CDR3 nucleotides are TGTGCCAGCAGTTCGCCGGGGATTACTTACGAGCAGTACTTC. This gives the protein CASSSPGITYEQYF. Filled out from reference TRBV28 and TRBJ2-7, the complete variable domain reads DVKVTQSSRYLVKRTGEKVFLECVQDMDHENMFWYRQDPGLGLRLIYFSYDVKMKEKGDIPEGYSVSREKKERFSLILESASTNQTSMYLCASSSPGITYEQYFGPGTRLTVT.

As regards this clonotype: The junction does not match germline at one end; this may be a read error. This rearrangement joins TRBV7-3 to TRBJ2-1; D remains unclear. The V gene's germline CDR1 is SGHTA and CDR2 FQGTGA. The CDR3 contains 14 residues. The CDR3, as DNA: TGTGTCAGCAGCTTATCTCCCCCGGACAATGAGCAGTTCTTC. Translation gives CVSSLSPPDNEQFF.

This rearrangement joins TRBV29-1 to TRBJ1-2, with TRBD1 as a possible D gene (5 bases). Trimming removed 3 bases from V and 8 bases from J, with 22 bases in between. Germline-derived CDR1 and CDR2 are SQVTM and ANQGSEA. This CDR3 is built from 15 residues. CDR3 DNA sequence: TGCAGCGTTGAGGTCGGAGGGGCCCATCTATCCGGCTACACCTTC. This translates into CSVEVGGAHLSGYTF.

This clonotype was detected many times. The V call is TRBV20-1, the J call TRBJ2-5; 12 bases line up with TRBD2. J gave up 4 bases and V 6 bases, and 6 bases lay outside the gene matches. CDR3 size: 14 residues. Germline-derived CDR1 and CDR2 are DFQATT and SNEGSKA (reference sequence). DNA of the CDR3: TGCAGTGCAAAGGCACTAGCGGGAGGAGAGACCCAGTACTTC. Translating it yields CSAKALAGGETQYF.

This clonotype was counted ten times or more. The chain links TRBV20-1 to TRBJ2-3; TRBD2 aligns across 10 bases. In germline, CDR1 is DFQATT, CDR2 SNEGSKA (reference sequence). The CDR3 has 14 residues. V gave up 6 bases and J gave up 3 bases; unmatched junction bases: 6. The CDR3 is CSAPSSGRTDTQYF. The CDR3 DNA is TGCAGTGCACCGTCTAGCGGGAGAACAGATACGCAGTATTTT.

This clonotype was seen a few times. The CDR3 region is CASSSSLQGNTEAFF. CDR3 DNA: TGTGCCAGCAGTTCCTCTCTGCAGGGTAACACTGAAGCTTTCTTT. The chain has TRBV5-4 and TRBJ1-1, with D tentatively TRBD1 (5 bases). V was shortened by 5 bases and J by 2 bases, with 16 bases between the two germline ends. CDR1 SGHNT and CDR2 YYREEE come from the germline V gene (reference sequence). The CDR3 contains 15 residues.

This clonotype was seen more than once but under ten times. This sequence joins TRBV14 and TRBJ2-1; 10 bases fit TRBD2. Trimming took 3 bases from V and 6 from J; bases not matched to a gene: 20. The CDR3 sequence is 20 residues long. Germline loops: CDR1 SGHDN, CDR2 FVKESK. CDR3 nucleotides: TGTGCCAGCAGCCACCCGGGACTAGCGAAAAAGCAGATTTCTACCAATGAGCAGTTCTTC. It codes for CASSHPGLAKKQISTNEQFF. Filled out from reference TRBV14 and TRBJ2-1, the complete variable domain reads EAGVTQFPSHSVIEKGQTVTLRCDPISGHDNLYWYRRVMGKEIKFLLHFVKESKQDESGMPNNRFLAERTGGTYSTLKVQPAELEDSGVYFCASSHPGLAKKQISTNEQFFGPGTRLTVL.

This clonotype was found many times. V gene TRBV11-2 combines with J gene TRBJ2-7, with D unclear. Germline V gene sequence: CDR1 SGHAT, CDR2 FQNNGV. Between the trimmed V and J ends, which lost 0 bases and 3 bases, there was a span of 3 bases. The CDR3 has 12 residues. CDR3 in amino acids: CASSLDSYEQYF. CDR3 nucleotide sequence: TGTGCCAGCAGCTTAGATAGCTACGAGCAGTACTTC.

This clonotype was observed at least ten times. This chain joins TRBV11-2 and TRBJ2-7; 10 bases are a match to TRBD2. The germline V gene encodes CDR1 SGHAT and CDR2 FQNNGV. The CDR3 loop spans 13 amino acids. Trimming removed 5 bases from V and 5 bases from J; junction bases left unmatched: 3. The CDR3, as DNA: TGTGCCAGCAGCCTAGCGGGAGAAAACGAGCAGTACTTC. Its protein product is CASSLAGENEQYF.

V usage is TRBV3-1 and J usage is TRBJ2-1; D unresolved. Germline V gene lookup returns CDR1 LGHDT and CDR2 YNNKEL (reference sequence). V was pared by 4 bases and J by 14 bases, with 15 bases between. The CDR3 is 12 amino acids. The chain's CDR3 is CASSPNHLEKFF. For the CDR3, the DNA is TGTGCCAGCAGCCCCAACCACCTGGAGAAGTTCTTC.

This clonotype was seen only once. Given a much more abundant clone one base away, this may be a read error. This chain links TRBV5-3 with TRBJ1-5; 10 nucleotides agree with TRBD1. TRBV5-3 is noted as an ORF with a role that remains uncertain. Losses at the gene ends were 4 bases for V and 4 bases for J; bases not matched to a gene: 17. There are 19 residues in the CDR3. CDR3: CARSTAWTGGIMSNQPQHF. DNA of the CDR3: TGTGCCAGAAGCACTGCCTGGACAGGGGGAATTATGAGTAATCAGCCCCAGCATTTT.

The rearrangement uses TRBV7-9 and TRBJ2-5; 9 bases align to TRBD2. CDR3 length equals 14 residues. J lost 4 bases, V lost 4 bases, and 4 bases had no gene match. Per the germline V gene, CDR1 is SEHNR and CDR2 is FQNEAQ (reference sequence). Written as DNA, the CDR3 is TGTGCCAGCAGCTCTAGCGGGATCGGAGAGACCCAGTACTTC. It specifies CASSSSGIGETQYF.

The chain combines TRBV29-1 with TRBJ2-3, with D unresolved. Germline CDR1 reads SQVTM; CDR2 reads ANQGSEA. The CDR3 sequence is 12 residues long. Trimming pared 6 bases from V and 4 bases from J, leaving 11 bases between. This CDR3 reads CSVGFRADTQYF. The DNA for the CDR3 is TGCAGCGTGGGGTTTCGGGCAGATACGCAGTATTTT.

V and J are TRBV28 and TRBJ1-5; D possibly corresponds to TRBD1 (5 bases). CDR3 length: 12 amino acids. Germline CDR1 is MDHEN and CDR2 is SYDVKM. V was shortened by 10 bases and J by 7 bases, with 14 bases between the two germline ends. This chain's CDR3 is CATSGLPQPQHF. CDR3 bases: TGTGCCACCTCAGGGTTACCCCAGCCCCAGCATTTT.

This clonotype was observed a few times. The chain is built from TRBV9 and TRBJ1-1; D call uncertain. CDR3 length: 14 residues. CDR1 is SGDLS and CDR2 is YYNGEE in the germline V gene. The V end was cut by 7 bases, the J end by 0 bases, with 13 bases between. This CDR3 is CASGSSGMNTEAFF. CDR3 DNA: TGTGCCAGCGGGTCTTCCGGGATGAACACTGAAGCTTTCTTT.

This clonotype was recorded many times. The CDR3 loop is CASSQVGVPYEQYF. The DNA for the CDR3 is TGCGCCAGCAGCCAAGTGGGAGTCCCCTACGAGCAGTACTTC. The rearrangement uses TRBV4-1 and TRBJ2-7; D may be TRBD2 (5 bases). The germline CDR1 and CDR2 sequences are MGHRA and YSYEKL. This CDR3 comprises 14 residues. With 1 base removed from V and 2 bases from J, the gap between germline ends came to 9 bases.

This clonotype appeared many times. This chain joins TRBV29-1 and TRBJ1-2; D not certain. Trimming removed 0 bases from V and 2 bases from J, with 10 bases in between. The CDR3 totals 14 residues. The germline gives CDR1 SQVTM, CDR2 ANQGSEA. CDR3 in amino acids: CSVEETPPNYGYTF. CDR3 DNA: TGCAGCGTTGAAGAGACTCCACCGAACTATGGCTACACCTTC. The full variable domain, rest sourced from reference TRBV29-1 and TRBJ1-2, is SAVISQKPSRDICQRGTSLTIQCQVDSQVTMMFWYRQQPGQSLTLIATANQGSEATYESGFVIDKFPISRPNLTFSTLTVSNMSPEDSSIYLCSVEETPPNYGYTFGSGTRLTVV.

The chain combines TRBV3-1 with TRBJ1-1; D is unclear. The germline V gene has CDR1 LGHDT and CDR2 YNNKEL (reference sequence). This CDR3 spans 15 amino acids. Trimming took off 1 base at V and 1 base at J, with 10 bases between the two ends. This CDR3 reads CASSQAGRPNTEAFF. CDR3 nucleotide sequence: TGTGCCAGCAGCCAAGCCGGACGGCCGAACACTGAAGCTTTCTTT.

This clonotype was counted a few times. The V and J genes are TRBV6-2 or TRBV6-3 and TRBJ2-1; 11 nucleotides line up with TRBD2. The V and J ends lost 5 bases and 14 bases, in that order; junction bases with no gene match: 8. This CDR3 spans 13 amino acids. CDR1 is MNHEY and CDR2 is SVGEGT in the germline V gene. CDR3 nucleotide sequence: TGTGCCAGCAGTCCTGGGACTAGCGGTCGAGAGTTCTTC. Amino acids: CASSPGTSGREFF.

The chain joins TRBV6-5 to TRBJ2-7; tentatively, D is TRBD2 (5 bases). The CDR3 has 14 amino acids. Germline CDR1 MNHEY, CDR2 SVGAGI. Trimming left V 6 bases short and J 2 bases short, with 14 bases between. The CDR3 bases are TGTGCCAGCAGCTTAGGAGGAACTACCTACGAGCAGTACTTC. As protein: CASSLGGTTYEQYF.

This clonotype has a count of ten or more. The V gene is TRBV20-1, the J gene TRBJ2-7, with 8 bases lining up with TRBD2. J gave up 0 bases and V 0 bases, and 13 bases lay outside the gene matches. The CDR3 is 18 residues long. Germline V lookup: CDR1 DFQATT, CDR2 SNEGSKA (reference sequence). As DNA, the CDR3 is TGCAGTGCTAGAGATTGGGGTCCAGCGGGAGCCGCCTCCTACGAGCAGTACTTC. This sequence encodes CSARDWGPAGAASYEQYF.

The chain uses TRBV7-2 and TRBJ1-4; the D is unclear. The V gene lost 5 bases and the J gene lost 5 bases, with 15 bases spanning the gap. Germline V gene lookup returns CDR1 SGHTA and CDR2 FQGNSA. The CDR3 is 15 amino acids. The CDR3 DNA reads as TGTGCCAGCAGCACCCAGAACGGCTGGAATGAAAAACTGTTTTTT. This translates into CASSTQNGWNEKLFF.